This record concerns one T cell receptor beta chain sequence. The target antigen is unknown. V lost 5 bases and J 2 bases, leaving 18 bases between the germline ends. The germline V gene encodes CDR1 SGHTA and CDR2 FQGNSA. CDR3 length: 16 amino acids. The entry originates in a study of T cell responses to AZD1222 COVID-19 vaccine. Across the whole study: Second doses at about 4 or about 12 weeks were pooled.

Study-wide findings and caveats: Possibly, clonal diversity was underestimated; donors were largely white British and included more females.

Repertoires were generated with immunoSEQ multiplex PCR, while TCRdb's copy carries only in-frame clones and drops some. In the table there are over 100,000 clones, 88% of which are singletons. The clonotype was recovered from an adult in good health. The material was peripheral blood, obtained on day 0 of AZD1222 vaccination. This sequence joins TRBV7-2 and TRBJ2-5; D gene unclear. The CDR3 is CASSLVKPFNQETQYF. The CDR3 bases are TGTGCCAGCAGCCTGGTAAAACCCTTTAATCAAGAGACCCAGTACTTC.